The 21 T cell receptor beta chains below all came from one sample that was sequenced in a study of cytomegalovirus exposure and HLA in healthy donors. The PCR contained 60 Vbeta and 13 Jbeta primers. This table comes from immunoSEQ multiplex PCR, and its TCRdb copy is limited to in-frame clones, with some not included. The table lists roughly 120,000 clones, 77% of them singletons. Sequenced input: PBMCs. Receptors originate from a human donor in good health.

This clone was observed a single time. The rearrangement joins TRBV9 to TRBJ1-4; D may be TRBD1 (6 bases). Germline V gene data show CDR1 as SGDLS and CDR2 as YYNGEE. V was shortened by 8 bases and J by 4 bases, with 12 bases between the two germline ends. This CDR3 spans 13 amino acids. Written as DNA, the CDR3 is TGTGCCAGACGGACAGCCTTTAATGAAAAACTGTTTTTT. Translating it yields CARRTAFNEKLFF.

This clone turned up a few times. The genes are TRBV30 and TRBJ1-3, with a possible D match to TRBD1 (5 bases). The CDR3 covers 16 residues. Per germline, CDR1 GTSNPN and CDR2 SVGIG (reference sequence). CDR3 bases: TGTGCTGGACATCCACAGGTCCCATTCCTTGGAAACACCATATATTTT. This codes for CAGHPQVPFLGNTIYF.

This clone occurred once. The chain carries TRBV6-5 and TRBJ1-1; D gene uncertain. This CDR3 region has 14 residues. Deletions cut 5 bases from V and 1 base from J, with 11 bases between. Germline loops: CDR1 MNHEY, CDR2 SVGAGI. DNA of the CDR3: TGTGCCAGCAGTCCCGGACGGGGGAACACTGAAGCTTTCTTT. Translation gives CASSPGRGNTEAFF.

This clone has a handful of counts. The rearrangement uses TRBV7-3 and TRBJ2-1; TRBD1 agrees at 11 bases. The V gene's germline CDR1 is SGHTA and CDR2 FQGTGA. The junction had 4 bases not matched to a gene; V was cut back by 5 bases and J by 4 bases. The CDR3 totals 15 residues. The CDR3 region has the DNA TGTGCCAGCAGCCGGGACAGGGGGGGGTACAATGAGCAGTTCTTC. This sequence encodes CASSRDRGGYNEQFF.

The chain carries TRBV7-2 and TRBJ2-1; D not resolved. V lost 5 bases to trimming and J lost 9 bases, with 8 bases between them. The CDR3 runs to 11 residues. Per the germline V gene, CDR1 is SGHTA and CDR2 is FQGNSA. DNA for the CDR3: TGTGCCAGCAGCCCCCTCGTTGAGCAGTTCTTC. This encodes CASSPLVEQFF.

The chain recombines TRBV30 with TRBJ2-5; weak D call: TRBD1 (5 bases). This CDR3 has 13 amino acids. Germline CDR1 is GTSNPN and CDR2 is SVGIG (reference sequence). Trimming stripped 0 bases from V and 10 bases from J, with 15 bases between. CDR3 in amino acids: CAWSVIGARSQYF. CDR3 DNA sequence: TGTGCCTGGAGTGTAATTGGGGCGAGGAGCCAGTACTTC.

The rearrangement joins TRBV27 to TRBJ2-1, with D uncertain. Trimming took 5 bases from V and 6 from J, leaving 14 bases between them. The germline gives CDR1 MNHEY, CDR2 SMNVEV (reference sequence). The CDR3 runs 14 residues. Here the CDR3 DNA reads TGTGCCAGCAGTATAACGCAGGTCAGCAATGAGCAGTTCTTC. Translating it yields CASSITQVSNEQFF.

V gene TRBV6-6 combines with J gene TRBJ2-1; 8 bases line up with TRBD2. V gave up 5 bases and J gave up 3 bases; unmatched junction bases: 6. This CDR3 is built from 15 residues. Germline V gene sequence: CDR1 MNHNY, CDR2 SVGAGI (reference sequence). CDR3 coding DNA: TGTGCCAGCAGTGAGAGCGGGAGAAGCTACAATGAGCAGTTCTTC. Its protein product is CASSESGRSYNEQFF.

The V call is TRBV6-1, the J call TRBJ1-1; TRBD1 matches at 10 bases. From germline, CDR1 is MNHNS and CDR2 SASEGT. The ends lost 6 bases at V and 13 bases at J; junction bases unmatched: 11. This CDR3 is 13 amino acids long. The CDR3: CASRGDRGRGVFF. The CDR3 bases are TGTGCCAGCAGGGGGGACAGGGGCCGGGGGGTTTTCTTT.

V usage is TRBV30 and J usage is TRBJ1-2, with D possibly matching TRBD1 (5 bases). V was cut by 1 base and J by 8 bases, with 14 bases left in between. The CDR3 is made up of 13 amino acids. Germline lookup yields CDR1 GTSNPN and CDR2 SVGIG (reference sequence). The CDR3 DNA follows: TGTGCCTGGAGTGGGGTCGGGGGTGACGGCTACACCTTC. It translates to CAWSGVGGDGYTF. The variable domain in full, with the rest retrieved from reference TRBV30 and TRBJ1-2, is SQTIHQWPATLVQPVGSPLSLECTVEGTSNPNLYWYRQAAGRGLQLLFYSVGIGQISSEVPQNLSASRPQDRQFILSSKKLLLSDSGFYLCAWSGVGGDGYTFGSGTRLTVV.

The J gene is TRBJ1-4, the V gene TRBV28; unclear D gene. CDR3 length: 15 amino acids. From germline, CDR1 is MDHEN and CDR2 SYDVKM. V lost 3 bases and J lost 8, with 16 bases in between. In nucleotides, the CDR3 is TGTGCCAGCAGTTTCGGACTCTCAGAAATCGAAAAACTGTTTTTT. This codes for CASSFGLSEIEKLFF.

This chain links TRBV6-6 with TRBJ2-1, with 13 bases fitting TRBD2. J gave up 9 bases and V 4 bases, and 3 bases lay outside the gene matches. There are 14 residues in the CDR3. Germline V gene lookup returns CDR1 MNHNY and CDR2 SVGAGI (reference sequence). The DNA for the CDR3 is TGTGCCAGCAGTTCCCGGACTAGCGGGAGTGAGCAGTTCTTC. This sequence encodes CASSSRTSGSEQFF.

A word on this clone: An end of the junction does not agree with germline; a read error may underlie this. The genes are TRBV5-4 and TRBJ2-3, with D perhaps matching TRBD2 (5 bases). Germline V gives CDR1 SGHNT, CDR2 YYREEE (reference sequence). The CDR3 runs to 15 residues. DNA for the CDR3: TGTGCCAGCAGCTTGGTGGCAGCTAGCACAGATGCGCAGTATTTT. Translating it yields CASSLVAASTDAQYF.

V gene TRBV5-6 combines with J gene TRBJ2-7; perhaps TRBD2 as D (7 bases). The CDR3 has 14 residues. CDR1 is SGHDT and CDR2 is YYEEEE in the germline V gene. Between the trimmed V and J ends, which lost 2 bases and 5 bases, there was a span of 14 bases. CDR3 protein: CASSLGGDSDEQYF. CDR3 in DNA: TGTGCCAGCAGCTTAGGGGGGGACTCTGACGAGCAGTACTTC.

The chain has TRBV5-1 and TRBJ2-2, with TRBD2 matching 11 bases. Germline V gene lookup returns CDR1 SGHRS and CDR2 YFSETQ. The CDR3 sequence is 16 residues long. The V gene end was trimmed by 2 bases and the J gene end by 6 bases; junction bases not matched to a gene: 6. CDR3 region: CASSLLAGDLAGELFF. CDR3 nucleotides: TGCGCCAGCAGCTTACTAGCGGGAGATCTCGCCGGGGAGCTGTTTTTT.

This clone was counted a single time. This chain connects TRBV5-1 to TRBJ2-1; TRBD2 is a possible D gene (7 bases). This CDR3 has 15 amino acids. Germline CDR1 is SGHRS and CDR2 is YFSETQ. The V end was cut by 0 bases, the J end by 6 bases, with 13 bases between. Here the CDR3 reads CASSLAGGGGNEQFF. The CDR3 DNA follows: TGCGCCAGCAGCTTGGCCGGGGGAGGGGGCAATGAGCAGTTCTTC.

The rearrangement joins TRBV18 to TRBJ1-4; the D gene is possibly TRBD1 (5 bases). Trimming shortened V by 1 base and J by 2 bases, and 8 bases separated the two germline ends. The CDR3 runs 15 residues. Looked up from germline, CDR1 is KGHSH and CDR2 is LQKENI. DNA for the CDR3: TGTGCCAGCTCACCACAACAGGTTACTAATGAAAAACTGTTTTTT. Its translation is CASSPQQVTNEKLFF.

This chain links TRBV6-5 with TRBJ2-1, with 8 bases that match TRBD2. CDR3 length: 16 residues. V dropped 4 bases and J dropped 4; count of bases not matched to a gene: 9. Germline V gives CDR1 MNHEY, CDR2 SVGAGI. In DNA form, the CDR3 reads TGTGCCAGCAGTTCCAGCGGGAGAAGCGTGTACAATGAGCAGTTCTTC. Its translation: CASSSSGRSVYNEQFF.

This chain connects TRBV6-5 to TRBJ2-7, with D possibly matching TRBD2 (6 bases). V was cut by 8 bases and J by 0 bases, with 14 bases left in between. Per germline, CDR1 MNHEY and CDR2 SVGAGI. CDR3 size: 14 residues. CDR3 DNA sequence: TGTGCCAGCGCCTCTGGACTATACTCCTACGAGCAGTACTTC. Protein sequence: CASASGLYSYEQYF.

This clone showed up just a few times. This chain links TRBV9 with TRBJ2-1, with D unclear. V dropped 3 bases and J dropped 0 bases, with 16 bases sitting between them. This CDR3 contains 17 residues. The germline CDR1 and CDR2 sequences are SGDLS and YYNGEE. The DNA for the CDR3 is TGTGCCAGCAGCGCCCTGGTGTCGTCGAGCTCCTACAATGAGCAGTTCTTC. Its protein product is CASSALVSSSSYNEQFF.

This clone has just one count. This chain links TRBV28 with TRBJ1-5, with 7 bases aligning to TRBD1. Trimming took 6 bases from V and 7 from J; bases not matched to a gene: 12. Germline CDR1 is MDHEN and CDR2 is SYDVKM. The CDR3 runs 15 residues. The CDR3 reads CASSLGTVLEQPQHF. The CDR3 DNA sequence: TGTGCCAGCAGCCTTGGGACAGTCTTAGAGCAGCCCCAGCATTTT. The full variable domain, rest sourced from reference TRBV28 and TRBJ1-5, is DVKVTQSSRYLVKRTGEKVFLECVQDMDHENMFWYRQDPGLGLRLIYFSYDVKMKEKGDIPEGYSVSREKKERFSLILESASTNQTSMYLCASSLGTVLEQPQHFGDGTRLSIL.